The 32 T cell receptor beta chains given below trace back to one sample, sequenced in a study of cytomegalovirus exposure and HLA in healthy donors. The PCR ran on 60 Vbeta and 13 Jbeta primers. TCRdb's copy holds only in-frame clones and misses some; the assay was immunoSEQ multiplex PCR. The record lists some 200,000 clones, of which the ten most abundant hold 6.5%. Sequenced material: PBMCs. Source of these receptors: a man younger than 40 in good health and CMV-seronegative.

Concerning this clone: The sample holds other DNA sequences that translate to the same CDR3. In DNA form, the CDR3 reads TGTGCCAGTAGTATCGGGAACACTGAAGCTTTCTTT. It specifies CASSIGNTEAFF. The V gene is TRBV19, the J gene TRBJ1-1; D is undetermined. V was clipped by 3 bases and J by 1 base, with 3 bases between them. Per the germline V gene, CDR1 is LNHDA and CDR2 is SQIVND (reference sequence). The CDR3 is 12 residues long. The whole variable domain, remainder taken from reference TRBV19 and TRBJ1-1, is DGGITQSPKYLFRKEGQNVTLSCEQNLNHDAMYWYRQDPGQGLRLIYYSQIVNDFQKGDIAEGYSVSREKKESFPLTVTSAQKNPTAFYLCASSIGNTEAFFGQGTRLTVV.

The J gene is TRBJ1-1, the V gene TRBV29-1; D not certain. The CDR3 extends over 11 amino acids. Germline V lookup: CDR1 SQVTM, CDR2 ANQGSEA. V lost 7 bases and J 1 base, leaving 7 bases between the germline ends. This CDR3 is CSGRSNTEAFF. CDR3 DNA sequence: TGCAGCGGCCGGTCGAACACTGAAGCTTTCTTT.

CDR3 amino acids: CALNPGSNQPQHF. CDR3 nucleotides: TGTGCCCTAAACCCGGGTAGCAATCAGCCCCAGCATTTT. V gene TRBV10-3 combines with J gene TRBJ1-5; D not certain. Trimming stripped 11 bases from V and 0 bases from J, with 11 bases between. CDR3 length: 13 residues. In germline, CDR1 is ENHRY, CDR2 SYGVKD.

The V and J genes are TRBV28 and TRBJ2-2, with 8 positions matching TRBD1. This CDR3 comprises 18 residues. Germline V lookup: CDR1 MDHEN, CDR2 SYDVKM. Trimming at V came to 2 bases and at J to 3 bases, leaving 11 bases not matched to a gene. CDR3 sequence: CASSLVLVRTGHTGELFF. The CDR3, as DNA: TGTGCCAGCAGTTTAGTTTTAGTCAGGACAGGGCACACCGGGGAGCTGTTTTTT.

V is TRBV28 and J is TRBJ2-7; 12 bases fit TRBD1. The CDR3 loop spans 15 amino acids. Germline values: CDR1 MDHEN, CDR2 SYDVKM. J gave up 5 bases and V 5 bases, and 7 bases lay outside the gene matches. CDR3: CASSTPGTGGHEQYF. The CDR3 nucleotides read TGTGCCAGCAGTACCCCCGGGACAGGGGGCCACGAGCAGTACTTC.

This chain uses TRBV30 with TRBJ1-2; 7 positions match TRBD1. Per the germline V gene, CDR1 is GTSNPN and CDR2 is SVGIG (reference sequence). This CDR3 comprises 11 residues. V trimming: 7 bases; J trimming: 8 bases; junction bases outside the gene matches: 7. CDR3 nucleotide sequence: TGTGCCTCAGCGACAGGGTACGGCTACACCTTC. This codes for CASATGYGYTF.

V and J are TRBV7-9 and TRBJ1-6, with D tentatively TRBD1 (5 bases). This CDR3 contains 12 residues. Between the trimmed V and J ends, which lost 6 bases and 9 bases, there was a span of 9 bases. Germline V gene lookup returns CDR1 SEHNR and CDR2 FQNEAQ (reference sequence). In nucleotides, the CDR3 is TGTGCCAGCAGAGTAGGGGTTTCACCCCTCCACTTT. This sequence encodes CASRVGVSPLHF.

The genes are TRBV11-1 and TRBJ1-4; 9 nucleotides agree with TRBD1. Germline lookup yields CDR1 SGHAT and CDR2 FQDESV (reference sequence). After removal of 4 bases from V and 5 bases from J, the junction contained 2 bases not matched to a gene. The CDR3 totals 14 residues. The CDR3 region has the DNA TGTGCCAGCAGCTCGGGACAGGGAAATGAAAAACTGTTTTTT. It translates to CASSSGQGNEKLFF.

The rearrangement uses TRBV28 and TRBJ1-3; D is perhaps TRBD1 (6 bases). Between the trimmed V and J ends, which lost 2 bases and 4 bases, there was a span of 12 bases. The CDR3 runs to 15 residues. The germline gives CDR1 MDHEN, CDR2 SYDVKM. CDR3: CASSLKGGSGNTIYF. The DNA of the CDR3 is TGTGCCAGCAGTTTAAAAGGGGGTTCGGGAAACACCATATATTTT.

Of note for this clone: Its ends do not fully match the called genes, so a read error is possible. The rearrangement links TRBV6-6 to TRBJ1-2, with 8 bases that match TRBD1. Looked up from germline, CDR1 is MNHNY and CDR2 is SVGAGI (reference sequence). The CDR3 length is 13 residues. This CDR3 is CASSPPGGYSYTF. The CDR3 coding sequence is TGTGCCAGCAGTCCTCCAGGGGGCTATAGCTACACCTTC.

The chain joins TRBV15 to TRBJ1-1, with 7 bases fitting TRBD1. The germline CDR1 and CDR2 sequences are LNHNV and YYDKDF (reference sequence). With V trimmed by 3 bases and J by 6 bases, 4 bases remained unmatched. The length of the CDR3 is 13 residues. The CDR3 nucleotides read TGTGCCACCAGCAGGTCCAGGGGGGCTGAAGCTTTCTTT. Translation: CATSRSRGAEAFF.

The CDR3 nucleotides are TGTGCCAGCAGGTTAACAGGGAACTATGGCTACACCTTC. Its protein product is CASRLTGNYGYTF. This chain links TRBV6-5 with TRBJ1-2; tentatively, D is TRBD1 (6 bases). This CDR3 has 13 residues. V lost 6 bases, J lost 2 bases, and 10 bases lay in between. CDR1 and CDR2 (germline): MNHEY, SVGAGI.

The gene calls are TRBV11-2 and TRBJ1-3, with a weak D call TRBD1 (5 bases). Germline values: CDR1 SGHAT, CDR2 FQNNGV. This CDR3 spans 16 amino acids. V lost 1 base, J lost 0 bases, and 10 bases lay in between. The CDR3 DNA follows: TGTGCCAGCAGCTTAGGGGGGGACGGCTCTGGAAACACCATATATTTT. This sequence encodes CASSLGGDGSGNTIYF.

The chain employs TRBV18 and TRBJ1-2; tentatively, D is TRBD1 (5 bases). This CDR3 comprises 13 residues. Germline loops: CDR1 KGHSH, CDR2 LQKENI. Trimming stripped 3 bases from V and 7 bases from J, with 12 bases between. The CDR3 loop is CASSPGADGGYTF. In nucleotides, the CDR3 is TGTGCCAGCTCACCTGGGGCAGACGGTGGCTACACCTTC.

CDR3 in amino acids: CASSLAGYGNTIYF. As DNA, the CDR3 is TGTGCCAGCAGCTTGGCCGGGTACGGAAACACCATATATTTT. The chain recombines TRBV5-4 with TRBJ1-3; unclear D gene. Between the trimmed V and J ends, which lost 0 bases and 4 bases, there was a span of 8 bases. CDR3 length: 14 amino acids. Germline CDR1 and CDR2: SGHNT and YYREEE (reference sequence). Supplemented by reference TRBV5-4 and TRBJ1-3, the full variable domain reads ETGVTQSPTHLIKTRGQQVTLRCSSQSGHNTVSWYQQALGQGPQFIFQYYREEENGRGNFPPRFSGLQFPNYSSELNVNALELDDSALYLCASSLAGYGNTIYFGEGSWLTVV.

This chain joins TRBV7-8 and TRBJ2-2; D may be TRBD1 (6 bases). V dropped 2 bases and J dropped 1 base, with 11 bases sitting between them. This CDR3 contains 16 residues. The germline CDR1 and CDR2 sequences are SGHVS and FQNEAQ. The CDR3 here is CASSLMGAGNTGELFF. The CDR3 DNA is TGTGCCAGCAGCTTAATGGGGGCAGGGAACACCGGGGAGCTGTTTTTT.

V gene TRBV6-5 combines with J gene TRBJ1-1; D is undetermined. Germline CDR1 and CDR2: MNHEY and SVGAGI. The CDR3 runs 15 residues. The germline V and J ends were trimmed by 0 bases and 0 bases, with 8 bases remaining between them. DNA for the CDR3: TGTGCCAGCAGTTACTCGAACACATTGAACACTGAAGCTTTCTTT. Translating gives CASSYSNTLNTEAFF.

The chain couples TRBV7-3 to TRBJ2-2; D is possibly TRBD1 (5 bases). This CDR3 is built from 16 residues. Germline V lookup: CDR1 SGHTA, CDR2 FQGTGA. The ends were cut back, 1 base at V and 1 base at J, with 10 bases in the middle. The CDR3 DNA follows: TGTGCCAGCAGCTTAATGGCAGGGATGAACACCGGGGAGCTGTTTTTT. Translating it yields CASSLMAGMNTGELFF.

This CDR3 reads CASSVEGTGRNYGYTF. The DNA of the CDR3 is TGTGCCAGCAGCGTAGAGGGGACAGGAAGAAACTATGGCTACACCTTC. The chain is built from TRBV9 and TRBJ1-2; 8 positions agree with TRBD1. Germline V CDR1 and CDR2: SGDLS, YYNGEE. V lost 0 bases, J lost 2 bases, and 6 bases stayed unmatched. CDR3 length equals 16 residues.

V is TRBV29-1 and J is TRBJ2-1; TRBD1 aligns across 8 bases. CDR3 length: 13 amino acids. Trimming cost V 2 bases and J 7 bases; bases outside gene matches: 4. From germline, CDR1 is SQVTM and CDR2 ANQGSEA. CDR3 amino acids: CSVEQTGVNEQFF. The CDR3 DNA sequence: TGCAGCGTTGAACAGACAGGGGTAAATGAGCAGTTCTTC.

The chain carries TRBV25-1 and TRBJ2-1; TRBD2 aligns across 11 bases. J lost 7 bases, V lost 8 bases, and 13 bases had no gene match. The CDR3 is made up of 16 amino acids. CDR1 and CDR2 (germline): MGHDK, SYGVNS. The DNA of the CDR3 is TGTGCCAGCGGGACGCGGGGGACTAGCGGAAGAAATGAGCAGTTCTTC. Protein sequence: CASGTRGTSGRNEQFF.

This sequence joins TRBV27 and TRBJ2-7, with TRBD2 as a possible D gene (5 bases). The V end lost 5 bases, the J end lost 2 bases, and 13 bases lay between the germline ends. The length of the CDR3 is 14 residues. CDR1 is MNHEY and CDR2 is SMNVEV in the germline V gene (reference sequence). The CDR3 here is CASSPRTVAYEQYF. The DNA of the CDR3 is TGTGCCAGCAGTCCTAGGACTGTTGCCTACGAGCAGTACTTC.

The J gene is TRBJ1-4, the V gene TRBV11-2, with no clear D. Germline CDR1 SGHAT, CDR2 FQNNGV. The CDR3 is 14 amino acids. V was clipped by 5 bases and J by 3 bases, with 10 bases between them. The chain's CDR3 is CASSPGTANEKLFF. The CDR3 nucleotides read TGTGCCAGCAGCCCAGGCACGGCTAATGAAAAACTGTTTTTT.

The V gene is TRBV18, the J gene TRBJ1-1; 9 bases agree with TRBD1. Germline V CDR1 and CDR2: KGHSH, LQKENI. The CDR3 has 14 amino acids. Trimming cost V 4 bases and J 4 bases; bases outside gene matches: 4. The CDR3 reads CASSRTGEATEAFF. CDR3 nucleotides: TGTGCCAGCTCACGGACAGGGGAGGCCACTGAAGCTTTCTTT. Filled out from reference TRBV18 and TRBJ1-1, the complete variable domain reads NAGVMQNPRHLVRRRGQEARLRCSPMKGHSHVYWYRQLPEEGLKFMVYLQKENIIDESGMPKERFSAEFPKEGPSILRIQQVVRGDSAAYFCASSRTGEATEAFFGQGTRLTVV.

J is TRBJ2-1 and V is TRBV5-1; 8 nucleotides match TRBD1. Germline CDR1 is SGHRS and CDR2 is YFSETQ. This CDR3 is built from 15 residues. V was clipped by 1 base and J by 5 bases; unmatched bases: 5. The CDR3 region has the DNA TGCGCCAGCAGCTTGTGGGGACAGGCCGACAATGAGCAGTTCTTC. Protein: CASSLWGQADNEQFF.

The chain links TRBV19 to TRBJ2-1; perhaps TRBD2 as D (6 bases). The V gene's germline CDR1 is LNHDA and CDR2 SQIVND (reference sequence). With 1 base removed from V and 7 bases from J, the gap between germline ends came to 17 bases. CDR3 length: 16 residues. The CDR3 reads CASSIGRDPAWNEQFF. Here the CDR3 DNA reads TGTGCCAGTAGTATAGGGCGGGACCCGGCCTGGAATGAGCAGTTCTTC.

The chain links TRBV11-2 to TRBJ2-7; 7 bases are shared with TRBD1. There are 15 residues in the CDR3. Per the germline V gene, CDR1 is SGHAT and CDR2 is FQNNGV. V lost 3 bases to trimming and J lost 6 bases; unmatched junction nucleotides: 11. The CDR3 sequence is CASSFVGTARIEQYF. As DNA, the CDR3 is TGTGCCAGCAGCTTCGTTGGGACAGCCAGGATCGAGCAGTACTTC.

The rearrangement links TRBV5-4 to TRBJ2-1; 7 bases fit TRBD2. This CDR3 spans 17 amino acids. Germline values: CDR1 SGHNT, CDR2 YYREEE (reference sequence). Trimming cost V 0 bases and J 0 bases; bases outside gene matches: 6. The CDR3 here is CASSLGGGSLSYNEQFF. As DNA, the CDR3 is TGTGCCAGCAGCTTGGGGGGCGGGAGCCTCTCCTACAATGAGCAGTTCTTC.

V gene TRBV29-1 combines with J gene TRBJ2-2; D unresolved. Trimming cost V 5 bases and J 0 bases, with 10 bases left between them. Germline assignment: CDR1 SQVTM and CDR2 ANQGSEA. The CDR3 runs 14 residues. CDR3 nucleotides: TGCAGCGTTCCCCGGTTCGCGAACACCGGGGAGCTGTTTTTT. Translated: CSVPRFANTGELFF.

This sequence joins TRBV30 and TRBJ2-7; TRBD1 matches at 8 bases. J lost 0 bases, V lost 3 bases, and 7 bases had no gene match. The germline CDR1 and CDR2 sequences are GTSNPN and SVGIG (reference sequence). The CDR3 covers 15 residues. CDR3 loop: CAWRDRGWYSYEQYF. CDR3 nucleotide sequence: TGTGCCTGGAGAGACAGGGGATGGTACTCCTACGAGCAGTACTTC.

The chain carries TRBV4-3 and TRBJ1-3; D might be TRBD1 (5 bases). CDR3 length: 14 amino acids. V was shortened by 4 bases and J by 8 bases, with 15 bases between the two germline ends. Germline CDR1 is LGHNA and CDR2 is YSLEER. The CDR3 reads CASSPSGGLYTIYF. CDR3 coding DNA: TGCGCCAGCAGCCCCTCGGGGGGGTTGTACACCATATATTTT.

This chain joins TRBV5-6 and TRBJ2-5; no firm D call. Trimming took off 5 bases at V and 5 bases at J, with 19 bases between the two ends. In germline, CDR1 is SGHDT, CDR2 YYEEEE. The CDR3 has 15 amino acids. The CDR3 spells CASSHFDPGWETQYF. The CDR3 region has the DNA TGTGCCAGCAGTCACTTTGACCCCGGGTGGGAGACCCAGTACTTC.